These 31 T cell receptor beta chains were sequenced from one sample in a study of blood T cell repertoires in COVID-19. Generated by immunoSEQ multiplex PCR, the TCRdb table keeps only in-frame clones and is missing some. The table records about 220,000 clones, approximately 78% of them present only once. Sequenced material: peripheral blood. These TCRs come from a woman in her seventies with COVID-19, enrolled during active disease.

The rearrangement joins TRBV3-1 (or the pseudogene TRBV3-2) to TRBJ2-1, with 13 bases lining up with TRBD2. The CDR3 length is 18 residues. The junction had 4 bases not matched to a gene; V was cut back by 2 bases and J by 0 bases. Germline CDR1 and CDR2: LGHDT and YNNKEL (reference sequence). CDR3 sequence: CASSQQTSGRASYNEQFF. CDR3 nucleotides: TGTGCCAGCAGCCAACAAACTAGCGGGAGGGCCTCCTACAATGAGCAGTTCTTC.

In DNA form, the CDR3 reads TGTGCCATCAGGGCTAGCGGTAACTCCTACGAGCAGTACTTC. Encoded protein: CAIRASGNSYEQYF. The chain links TRBV10-3 to TRBJ2-7; 7 bases are shared with TRBD2. The CDR3 is 14 residues long. Germline CDR1 and CDR2: ENHRY and SYGVKD. Trimming removed 6 bases from V and 0 bases from J; junction bases left unmatched: 5.

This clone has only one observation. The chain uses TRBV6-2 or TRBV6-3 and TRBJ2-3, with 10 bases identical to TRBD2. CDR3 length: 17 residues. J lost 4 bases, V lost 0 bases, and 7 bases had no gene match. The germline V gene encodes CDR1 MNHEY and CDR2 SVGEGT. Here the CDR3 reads CASSYSGLAGEADTQYF. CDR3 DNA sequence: TGTGCCAGCAGTTACTCCGGTCTAGCGGGAGAGGCAGATACGCAGTATTTT.

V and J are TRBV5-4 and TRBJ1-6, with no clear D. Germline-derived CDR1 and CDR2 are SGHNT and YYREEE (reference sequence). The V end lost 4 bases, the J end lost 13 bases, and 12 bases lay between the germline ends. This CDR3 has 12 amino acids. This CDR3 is CASSPVGNPLHF. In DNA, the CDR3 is TGTGCCAGCAGCCCGGTGGGCAACCCCCTCCACTTT.

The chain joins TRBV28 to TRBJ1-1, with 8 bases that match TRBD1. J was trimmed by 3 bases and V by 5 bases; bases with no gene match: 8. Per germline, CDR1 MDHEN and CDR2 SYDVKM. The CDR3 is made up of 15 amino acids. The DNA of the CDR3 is TGTGCCAGCAGTCCCGCGGACAGGGAGGACACTGAAGCTTTCTTT. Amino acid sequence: CASSPADREDTEAFF.

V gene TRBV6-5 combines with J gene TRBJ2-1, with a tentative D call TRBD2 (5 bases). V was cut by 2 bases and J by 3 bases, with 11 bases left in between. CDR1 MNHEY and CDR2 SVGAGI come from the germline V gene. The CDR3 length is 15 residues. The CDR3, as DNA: TGTGCCAGCAGTTACGGGAGCGGTTACTACAATGAGCAGTTCTTC. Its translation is CASSYGSGYYNEQFF.

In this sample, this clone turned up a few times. CDR3 region: CASSHRGYEQYF. The DNA of the CDR3 is TGTGCCAGCAGCCACAGGGGCTACGAGCAGTACTTC. The chain is built from TRBV5-4 and TRBJ2-7, with 7 bases lining up with TRBD1. After removal of 4 bases from V and 3 bases from J, the junction contained 1 base not matched to a gene. Germline CDR1 and CDR2: SGHNT and YYREEE (reference sequence). The CDR3 loop spans 12 amino acids.

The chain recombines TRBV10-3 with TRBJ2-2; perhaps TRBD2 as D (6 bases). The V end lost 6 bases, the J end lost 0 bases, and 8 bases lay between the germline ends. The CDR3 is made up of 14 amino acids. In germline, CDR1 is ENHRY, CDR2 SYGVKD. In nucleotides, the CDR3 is TGTGCCATCAGAGGACTAACGAACACCGGGGAGCTGTTTTTT. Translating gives CAIRGLTNTGELFF.

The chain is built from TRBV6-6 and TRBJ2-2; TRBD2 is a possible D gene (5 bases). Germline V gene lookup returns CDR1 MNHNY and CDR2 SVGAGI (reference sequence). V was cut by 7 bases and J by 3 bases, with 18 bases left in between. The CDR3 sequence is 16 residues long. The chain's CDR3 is CASKGSQSGDTGELFF. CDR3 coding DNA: TGTGCCAGCAAGGGCTCACAAAGCGGTGACACCGGGGAGCTGTTTTTT.

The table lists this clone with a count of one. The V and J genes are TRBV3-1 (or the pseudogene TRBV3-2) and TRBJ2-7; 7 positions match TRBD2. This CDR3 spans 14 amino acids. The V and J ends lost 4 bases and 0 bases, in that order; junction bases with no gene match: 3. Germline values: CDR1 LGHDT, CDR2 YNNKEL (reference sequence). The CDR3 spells CASSPPSGSYEQYF. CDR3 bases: TGTGCCAGCAGCCCCCCTAGCGGCTCCTACGAGCAGTACTTC.

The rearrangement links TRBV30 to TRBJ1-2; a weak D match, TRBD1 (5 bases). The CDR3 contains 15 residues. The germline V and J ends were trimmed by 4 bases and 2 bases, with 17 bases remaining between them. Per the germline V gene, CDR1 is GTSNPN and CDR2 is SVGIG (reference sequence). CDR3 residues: CAWNLAGPRNYGYTF. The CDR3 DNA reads TGTGCCTGGAATCTGGCGGGACCGCGAAACTATGGCTACACCTTC.

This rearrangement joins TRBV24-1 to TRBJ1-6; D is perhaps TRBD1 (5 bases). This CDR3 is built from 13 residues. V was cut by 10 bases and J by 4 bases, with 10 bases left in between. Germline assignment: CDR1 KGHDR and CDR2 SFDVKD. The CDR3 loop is CATDSPYNSPLHF. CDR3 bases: TGTGCCACTGACAGCCCTTATAATTCACCCCTCCACTTT.

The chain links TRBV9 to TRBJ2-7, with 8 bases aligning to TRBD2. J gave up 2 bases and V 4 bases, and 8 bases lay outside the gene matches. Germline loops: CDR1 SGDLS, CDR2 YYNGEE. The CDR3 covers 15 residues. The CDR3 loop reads CASSPEDSGTYEQYF. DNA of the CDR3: TGTGCCAGCAGCCCAGAGGATAGCGGGACCTACGAGCAGTACTTC.

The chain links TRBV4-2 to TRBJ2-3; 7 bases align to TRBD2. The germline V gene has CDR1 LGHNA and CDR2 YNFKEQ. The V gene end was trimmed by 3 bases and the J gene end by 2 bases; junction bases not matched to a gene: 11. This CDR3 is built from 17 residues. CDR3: CASSHGGAGAPTDTQYF. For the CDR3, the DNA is TGTGCCAGCAGCCACGGCGGGGCGGGAGCCCCCACAGATACGCAGTATTTT.

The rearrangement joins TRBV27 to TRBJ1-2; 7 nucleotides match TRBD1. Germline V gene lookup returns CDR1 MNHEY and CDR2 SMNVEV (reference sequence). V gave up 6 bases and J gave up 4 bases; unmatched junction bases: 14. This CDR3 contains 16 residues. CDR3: CASSRSRDSSSYGYTF. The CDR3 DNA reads TGTGCCAGCAGCAGATCCCGGGACAGCTCTTCCTATGGCTACACCTTC.

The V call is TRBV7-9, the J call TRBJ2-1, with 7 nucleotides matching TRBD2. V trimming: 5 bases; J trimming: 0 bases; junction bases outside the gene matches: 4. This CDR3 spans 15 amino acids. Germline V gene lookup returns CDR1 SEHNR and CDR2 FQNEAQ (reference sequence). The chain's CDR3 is CASSPSGASYNEQFF. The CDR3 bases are TGTGCCAGCAGCCCTAGCGGAGCCTCCTACAATGAGCAGTTCTTC.

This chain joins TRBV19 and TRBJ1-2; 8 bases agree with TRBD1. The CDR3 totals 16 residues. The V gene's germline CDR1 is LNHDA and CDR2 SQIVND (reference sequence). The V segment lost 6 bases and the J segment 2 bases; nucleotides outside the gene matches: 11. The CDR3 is CASRPGTGRQNYGYTF. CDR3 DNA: TGTGCCAGTAGGCCCGGGACAGGCCGGCAAAACTATGGCTACACCTTC.

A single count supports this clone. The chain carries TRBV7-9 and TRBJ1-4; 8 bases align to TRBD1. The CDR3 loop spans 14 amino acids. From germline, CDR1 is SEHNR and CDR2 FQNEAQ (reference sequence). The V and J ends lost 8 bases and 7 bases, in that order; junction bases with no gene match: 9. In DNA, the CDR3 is TGTGCCAGCGACCAAGGACAGGGTGGTGAAAAACTGTTTTTT. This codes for CASDQGQGGEKLFF. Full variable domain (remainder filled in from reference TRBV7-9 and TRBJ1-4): DTGVSQNPRHKITKRGQNVTFRCDPISEHNRLYWYRQTLGQGPEFLTYFQNEAQLEKSRLLSDRFSAERPKGSFSTLEIQRTEQGDSAMYLCASDQGQGGEKLFFGSGTQLSVL.

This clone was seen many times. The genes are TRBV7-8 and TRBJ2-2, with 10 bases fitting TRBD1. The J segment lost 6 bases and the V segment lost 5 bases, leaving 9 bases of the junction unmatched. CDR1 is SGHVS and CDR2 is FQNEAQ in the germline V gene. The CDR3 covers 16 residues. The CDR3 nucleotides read TGTGCCAGCAGCGGACGACAGGGGGCGCTTTCCGGGGAGCTGTTTTTT. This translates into CASSGRQGALSGELFF. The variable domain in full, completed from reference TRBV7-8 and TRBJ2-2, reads GAGVSQSPRYKVAKRGQDVALRCDPISGHVSLFWYQQALGQGPEFLTYFQNEAQLDKSGLPSDRFFAERPEGSVSTLKIQRTQQEDSAVYLCASSGRQGALSGELFFGEGSRLTVL.

CDR3 region: CASSRLAGSNTGELFF. CDR3 nucleotide sequence: TGTGCCAGCTCACGACTAGCGGGGTCGAACACCGGGGAGCTGTTTTTT. V is TRBV5-6 and J is TRBJ2-2; 11 nucleotides match TRBD2. Germline loops: CDR1 SGHDT, CDR2 YYEEEE. The CDR3 consists of 16 residues. J lost 0 bases, V lost 7 bases, and 5 bases had no gene match. Drawing the rest from reference TRBV5-6 and TRBJ2-2, the complete variable domain is DAGVTQSPTHLIKTRGQQVTLRCSPKSGHDTVSWYQQALGQGPQFIFQYYEEEERQRGNFPDRFSGHQFPNYSSELNVNALLLGDSALYLCASSRLAGSNTGELFFGEGSRLTVL.

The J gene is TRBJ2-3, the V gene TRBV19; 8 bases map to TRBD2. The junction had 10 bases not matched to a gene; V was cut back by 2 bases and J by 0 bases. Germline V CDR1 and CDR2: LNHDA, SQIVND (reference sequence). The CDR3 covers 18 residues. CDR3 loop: CASSILAGIASSTDTQYF. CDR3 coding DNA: TGTGCCAGTAGTATATTAGCGGGGATTGCCTCTAGCACAGATACGCAGTATTTT.

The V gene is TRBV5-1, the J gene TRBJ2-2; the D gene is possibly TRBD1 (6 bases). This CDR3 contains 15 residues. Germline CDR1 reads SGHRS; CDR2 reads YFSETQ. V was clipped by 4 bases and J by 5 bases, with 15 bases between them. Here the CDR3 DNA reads TGCGCCAGCAGCGAACAGGGAACGTTAACCGGGGAGCTGTTTTTT. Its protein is CASSEQGTLTGELFF.

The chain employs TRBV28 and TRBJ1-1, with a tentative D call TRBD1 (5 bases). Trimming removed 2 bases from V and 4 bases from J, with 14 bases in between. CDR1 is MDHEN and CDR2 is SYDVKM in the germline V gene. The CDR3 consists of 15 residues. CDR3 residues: CASSLIPGSGTEAFF. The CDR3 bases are TGTGCCAGCAGTTTAATACCAGGGTCCGGCACTGAAGCTTTCTTT.

The CDR3 DNA sequence: TGTGCCAGCAGCCCCTACACCGGGGAGCTGTTTTTT. The encoded protein is CASSPYTGELFF. This chain joins TRBV5-5 and TRBJ2-2, with D hard to call. Trimming cost V 4 bases and J 3 bases, with 4 bases left between them. The CDR3 length is 12 residues. CDR1 is SGHKS and CDR2 is YYEKEE in the germline V gene (reference sequence).

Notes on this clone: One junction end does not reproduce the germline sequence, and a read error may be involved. The CDR3 DNA sequence: TGCAGCGGGGTGGACAGCCTCTATAGCTACACCTTC. As protein: CSGVDSLYSYTF. The chain recombines TRBV29-1 with TRBJ1-2; tentatively, D is TRBD1 (6 bases). This CDR3 region has 12 residues. The germline V gene encodes CDR1 SQVTM and CDR2 ANQGSEA.

The CDR3 DNA is TGTGCCAGCAATCCCGGGACTAGCTCCTACGAGCAGTACTTC. Its translation: CASNPGTSSYEQYF. The chain combines TRBV6-5 with TRBJ2-7; 8 bases map to TRBD2. The trim removed 7 bases at V and 0 bases at J, leaving 5 bases unmatched. The germline V gene encodes CDR1 MNHEY and CDR2 SVGAGI. CDR3 length equals 14 residues.

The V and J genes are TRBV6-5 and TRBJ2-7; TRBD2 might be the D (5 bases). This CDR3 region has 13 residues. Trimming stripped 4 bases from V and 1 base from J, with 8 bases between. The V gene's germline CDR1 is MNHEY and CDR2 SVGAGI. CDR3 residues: CASSLLDSYEQYF. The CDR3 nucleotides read TGTGCCAGCAGTTTACTAGATTCCTACGAGCAGTACTTC.

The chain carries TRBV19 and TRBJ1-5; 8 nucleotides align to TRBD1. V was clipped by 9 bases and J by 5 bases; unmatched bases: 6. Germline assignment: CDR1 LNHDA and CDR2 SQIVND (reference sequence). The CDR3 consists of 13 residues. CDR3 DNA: TGTGCCAGCTCGACAGGGGTTTATCAGCCCCAGCATTTT. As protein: CASSTGVYQPQHF.

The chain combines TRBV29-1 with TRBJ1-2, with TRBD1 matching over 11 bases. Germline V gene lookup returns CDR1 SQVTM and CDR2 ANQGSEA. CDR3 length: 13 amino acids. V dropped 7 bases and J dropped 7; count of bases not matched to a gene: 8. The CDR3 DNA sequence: TGCAGCGCCGAGGGGACAGGGGGTCGTGGCTACACCTTC. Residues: CSAEGTGGRGYTF.

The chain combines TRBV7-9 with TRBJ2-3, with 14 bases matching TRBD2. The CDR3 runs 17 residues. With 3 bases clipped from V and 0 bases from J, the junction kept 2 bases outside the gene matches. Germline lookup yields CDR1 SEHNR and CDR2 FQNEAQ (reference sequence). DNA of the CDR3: TGTGCCAGCAGCTTGGGACTAGCGGGAGTAAGCACAGATACGCAGTATTTT. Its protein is CASSLGLAGVSTDTQYF.

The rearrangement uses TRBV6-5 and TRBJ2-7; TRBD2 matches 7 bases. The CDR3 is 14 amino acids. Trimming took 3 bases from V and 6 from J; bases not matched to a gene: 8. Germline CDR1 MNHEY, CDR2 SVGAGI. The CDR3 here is CASSYEGGAAEQYF. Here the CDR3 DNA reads TGTGCCAGCAGTTATGAGGGAGGGGCTGCCGAGCAGTACTTC.